This paragraph reports one T cell receptor beta chain. Its antigen is still unknown. The input lacks base qualities; no much larger clone sits a single base away. The sample comes from a study of T cell responses to AZD1222 COVID-19 vaccine (dated by TCRdb to the early 2020s). Background for the entire study: Because spike-specific TCR depth and breadth did not differ between the two schedules, AZD1222 recipients who got a second dose at roughly 4 weeks were pooled with those who got a second dose at roughly 12 weeks. Enrollment into the trials was organized by age into subgroups of 18-55, 56-69 and 70-plus years, and those subgroups contained approximately 160, 26 and 62 TCR-sequenced participants, respectively. A total of approximately 230 trial participants underwent TCR sequencing, of whom approximately 210 received two doses of AZD1222 and roughly 25 received two doses of the MenACWY control vaccine. General study outcomes and caveats: The 56-69-year group was small, and its depth increase did not reach significance, likely because of low power. CD4 TCRs associated with the vaccine covered the entire spike protein, and the dominant responses were in regions 160-218 and 743-854. Nearly half of unique spike-specific TCRs reportedly recognized epitopes outside regions mutated in the B.1.351 and B.1.1.7 variants. Conclusions about previously exposed vaccinees were limited because only six AZD1222 recipients were SARS-CoV-2 seropositive at baseline. After two AZD1222 doses, spike-specific TCR breadth and depth were significantly higher than at day 0 and than in MenACWY recipients. Because no day 14 peak-response samples were available, repertoires were characterized only after the peak T cell response. Participants were mostly white British and included more females than males, and it was suggested by the authors that clonal diversity may have been underestimated.

Relative to germline, V is 8 bases shorter and J is 5 bases shorter, with 19 bases between their ends. Including cysteine and phenylalanine, the CDR3 has 15 amino acids. CDR3 DNA is the only sequence kept; it has 45 bases, read in frame from the first base. For CDR1 and CDR2, the germline V gene lists MNHEY and SVGAGI. The CDR3 regions of human TCRbeta chains were analyzed by immunosequencing. The authors' pipeline ran thus. Repertoire TCRs were checked for matches against a reference library of SARS-CoV-2-specific TCRs that had been generated using the MIRA antigen-specificity platform. Breadth was defined as the fraction of unique TCRs that were SARS-CoV-2-associated, and depth was defined as the fraction of total T cells that were SARS-CoV-2-associated. Using the MIRA data, each spike-specific TCR was mapped to the spike region that the TCR reacts to and placed in a CD4 or CD8 class. Log10-transformed breadth and depth values were compared by one-way ANOVA with Sidak's multiple comparisons tests. TCRdb holds this immuneACCESS table with in-frame rearrangements only. Some clones are missing; in checked studies, unresolved V genes explain under half, and the rest has no known cause. Clone size and the V and J calls come from that table; the DNA yielded D and trimming. Within this sample are more than 150,000 clones, with 75% to 95% of them counted one time only. Approximately 1.5% of the sample is held by the ten biggest clonotypes.

The label giving this sample's time point can be read as: baseline before first vaccination. Vaccinee samples came from UK trials COV001 and COV002, including a single-blind randomized controlled phase 2/3 trial of AZD1222 (ChAdOx1 nCoV-19) in healthy adults. For TCRbeta chain sequencing, PBMC samples were collected from trial participants at day 0 and at day 28 after the second dose. Material: peripheral blood, obtained on day 0 of AZD1222 vaccination. The sequence joins TRBV6-5 to TRBJ1-5; a tentative D call is TRBD1 (5 bases match). The receptor's source is an adult in good health. The CDR3 protein sequence reads: CASSKARQGDQPQHF. The nucleotide sequence reads TGTGCCAGCTCAAAAGCCAGGCAGGGAGATCAGCCCCAGCATTTT.